This TCR beta chain was retrieved from a study of CD8+ T cells in alopecia areata (dated by TCRdb to the late 2010s). Study-level background: To study T cell clonal expansion in alopecia areata, the researchers applied high-throughput TCRbeta sequencing to both the C3H/HeJ mouse model and human patients. TCRbeta CDR3 regions were amplified by immunoSEQ multiplex PCR with 35 Vbeta forward and 13 Jbeta reverse primers. On the human side, TCRbeta sequencing was run on scalp tissue and on sorted CD4+ and CD8+ peripheral blood T cells from healthy controls and from alopecia areata patients with either patchy or totalis/universalis disease. RNA was extracted with the PAXgene miRNA kit for fixed scalp, the miRNeasy kit for PBMCs, and the RNeasy kit for mouse skin. Scalp clonality was compared across normal scalp (n=4), patchy alopecia areata scalp (n=8), and alopecia totalis/universalis scalp (n=8). The full study reports these points: Compared with normal scalp, lesional scalp, particularly in alopecia totalis/universalis, had higher clonality and more expanded CD8+ clones, which suggests antigenic drive. Unlike mouse skin, which is dominated by gammadelta T cells, normal human skin has resident alphabeta T cells that are also sequenced, and this complicates analysis of the scalp TCR repertoire. Compared with mice, TCR sequences shared between patients were less clear, possibly partly because of HLA diversity across the patient population.

In its sample, this clone was seen a few times. The antigen it binds to is not known. Base qualities are not recorded, but no much larger clone differs from it by a single base. To prepare the library, the immunoSEQ multiplex PCR assay was applied. RNA was extracted from all samples and reverse transcribed into cDNA as template for TCR sequencing. First-strand cDNA was synthesized using SuperScript III with a 2:1 mix of oligo-dT and random hexamers. A synthetic immune receptor repertoire was used to assess amplification bias, and residual bias was removed computationally. The authors processed their data as follows. Raw reads were preprocessed to remove errors, and CDR3 was defined according to IMGT conventions as the region from the conserved cysteine to phenylalanine. Clonality was computed by normalizing Shannon entropy by log2 of the number of productive unique TCRs and subtracting the result from 1. Scalp TCRbeta sequences were cross-referenced with sorted blood CD4 and CD8 repertoires so that the CD4 or CD8 identity of scalp clones could be inferred. TCRdb re-hosts the immuneACCESS table, in-frame sequences only. Its copies lack some clones; in the studies checked, an unresolved V gene accounts for under half of them, and the cause for the rest is not known. That table supplies the V and J calls and clone size; D and trimming were determined from the DNA. The sample table shows around 190,000 clones, and 45% to 70% are seen once. Roughly 5% of the sample is in the top ten clones.

After PBMCs were isolated by density centrifugation and stained for CD3, CD4 and CD8, a FACSAria was used to sort CD4+ and CD8+ T cells. Unaffected controls provided scalp biopsies and blood samples. The germline V gene encodes CDR1 SGHTA and CDR2 FQGNSA. V is shortened by 1 base, J by 7 bases, and the region joining them spans 11 bases. The CDR3 numbers 14 residues from cysteine through phenylalanine. Kept here is only the CDR3 DNA, which spans 42 bases and is read in frame from base 1. This chain joins TRBV7-2 to TRBJ2-1; confidence is insufficient to name the D gene. The sample comprised CD8+ T cells sorted from blood. The sequence came from a human donor in good health. The CDR3 reads as follows: CASSLGLFGNEQFF. In nucleotides, the sequence is TGTGCCAGCAGCTTAGGGCTCTTTGGGAATGAGCAGTTCTTC.